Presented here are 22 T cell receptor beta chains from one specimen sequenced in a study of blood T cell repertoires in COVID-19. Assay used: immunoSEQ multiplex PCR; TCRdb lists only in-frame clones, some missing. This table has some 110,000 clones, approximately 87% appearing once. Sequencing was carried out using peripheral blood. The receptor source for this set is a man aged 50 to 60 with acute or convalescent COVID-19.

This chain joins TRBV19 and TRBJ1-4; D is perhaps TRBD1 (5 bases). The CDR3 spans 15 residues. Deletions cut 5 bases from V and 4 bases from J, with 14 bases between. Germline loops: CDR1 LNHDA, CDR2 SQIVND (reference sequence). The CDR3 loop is CASSPRQTDNEKLFF. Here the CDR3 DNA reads TGTGCCAGTAGTCCGCGACAGACCGATAATGAAAAACTGTTTTTT.

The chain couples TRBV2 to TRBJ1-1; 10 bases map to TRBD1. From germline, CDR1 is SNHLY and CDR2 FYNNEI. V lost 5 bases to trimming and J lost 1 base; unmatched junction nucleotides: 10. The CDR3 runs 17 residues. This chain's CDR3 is CASSRDRGPYGNTEAFF. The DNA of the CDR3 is TGTGCCAGCAGTCGTGACAGGGGGCCCTACGGGAACACTGAAGCTTTCTTT.

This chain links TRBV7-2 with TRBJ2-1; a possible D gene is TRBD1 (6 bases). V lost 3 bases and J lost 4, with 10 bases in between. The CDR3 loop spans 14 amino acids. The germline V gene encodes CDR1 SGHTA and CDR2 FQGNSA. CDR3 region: CASSFWGQYNEQFF. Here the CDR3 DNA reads TGTGCCAGCAGCTTTTGGGGGCAGTACAATGAGCAGTTCTTC.

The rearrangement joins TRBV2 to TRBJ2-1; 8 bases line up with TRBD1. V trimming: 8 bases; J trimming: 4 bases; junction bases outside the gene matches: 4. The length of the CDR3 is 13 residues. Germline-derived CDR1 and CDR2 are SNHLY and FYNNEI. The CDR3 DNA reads TGTGCCAGCGGAGGGGACAGGTACAATGAGCAGTTCTTC. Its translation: CASGGDRYNEQFF.

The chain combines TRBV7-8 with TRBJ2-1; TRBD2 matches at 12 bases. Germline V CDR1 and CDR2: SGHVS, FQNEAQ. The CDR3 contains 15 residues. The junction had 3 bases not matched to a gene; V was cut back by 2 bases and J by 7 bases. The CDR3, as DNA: TGTGCCAGCAGCTTACTGACTAGCGGGAGTAATGAGCAGTTCTTC. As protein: CASSLLTSGSNEQFF. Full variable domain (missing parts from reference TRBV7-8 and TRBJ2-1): GAGVSQSPRYKVAKRGQDVALRCDPISGHVSLFWYQQALGQGPEFLTYFQNEAQLDKSGLPSDRFFAERPEGSVSTLKIQRTQQEDSAVYLCASSLLTSGSNEQFFGPGTRLTVL.

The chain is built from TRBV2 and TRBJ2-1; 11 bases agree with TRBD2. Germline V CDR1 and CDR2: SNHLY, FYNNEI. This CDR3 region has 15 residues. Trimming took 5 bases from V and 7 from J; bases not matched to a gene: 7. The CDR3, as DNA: TGTGCCAGCAGTTTTAGCGGGAGGGCCGGGAATGAGCAGTTCTTC. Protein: CASSFSGRAGNEQFF.

Written as DNA, the CDR3 is TGTGCCAGCAGCCCAGCGGGACTGAGCTCCTACGAGCAGTACTTC. Amino acids: CASSPAGLSSYEQYF. The chain joins TRBV6-5 to TRBJ2-7; 7 bases map to TRBD2. In germline, CDR1 is MNHEY, CDR2 SVGAGI. Trimming removed 6 bases from V and 0 bases from J; junction bases left unmatched: 8. The CDR3 contains 15 residues.

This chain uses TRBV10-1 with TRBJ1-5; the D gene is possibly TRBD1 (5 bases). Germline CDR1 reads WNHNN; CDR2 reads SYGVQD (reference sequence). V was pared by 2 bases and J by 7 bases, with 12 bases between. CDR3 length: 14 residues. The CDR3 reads CASSEGGVRQPQHF. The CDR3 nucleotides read TGCGCCAGCAGTGAGGGGGGGGTAAGGCAGCCCCAGCATTTT.

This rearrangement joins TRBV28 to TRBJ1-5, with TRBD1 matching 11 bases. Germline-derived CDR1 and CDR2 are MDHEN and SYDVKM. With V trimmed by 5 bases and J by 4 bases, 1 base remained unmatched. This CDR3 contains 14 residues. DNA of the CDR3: TGTGCCAGCAGTGGGGACAGGGGGAATCAGCCCCAGCATTTT. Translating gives CASSGDRGNQPQHF.

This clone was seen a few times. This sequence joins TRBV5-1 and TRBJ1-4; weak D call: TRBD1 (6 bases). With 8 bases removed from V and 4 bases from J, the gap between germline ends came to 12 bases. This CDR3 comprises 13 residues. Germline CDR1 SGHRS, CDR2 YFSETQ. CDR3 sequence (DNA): TGCGCCAGTAGGGGGTCCAATAATGAAAAACTGTTTTTT. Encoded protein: CASRGSNNEKLFF. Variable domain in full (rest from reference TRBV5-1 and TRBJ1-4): KAGVTQTPRYLIKTRGQQVTLSCSPISGHRSVSWYQQTPGQGLQFLFEYFSETQRNKGNFPGRFSGRQFSNSRSEMNVSTLELGDSALYLCASRGSNNEKLFFGSGTQLSVL.

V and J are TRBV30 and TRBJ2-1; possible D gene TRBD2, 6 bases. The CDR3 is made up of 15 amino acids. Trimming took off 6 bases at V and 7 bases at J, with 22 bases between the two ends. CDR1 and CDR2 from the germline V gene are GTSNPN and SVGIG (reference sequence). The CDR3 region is CACLWGAGSWNEQFF. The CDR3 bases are TGTGCCTGCCTCTGGGGAGCCGGGAGTTGGAATGAGCAGTTCTTC.

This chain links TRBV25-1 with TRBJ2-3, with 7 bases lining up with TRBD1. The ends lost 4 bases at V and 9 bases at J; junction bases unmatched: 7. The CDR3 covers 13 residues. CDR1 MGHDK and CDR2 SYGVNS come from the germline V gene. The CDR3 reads CASSALLGGTQYF. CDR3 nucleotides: TGTGCCAGCAGTGCCTTATTAGGGGGCACGCAGTATTTT. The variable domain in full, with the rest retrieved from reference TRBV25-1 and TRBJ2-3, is EADIYQTPRYLVIGTGKKITLECSQTMGHDKMYWYQQDPGMELHLIHYSYGVNSTEKGDLSSESTVSRIRTEHFPLTLESARPSHTSQYLCASSALLGGTQYFGPGTRLTVL.

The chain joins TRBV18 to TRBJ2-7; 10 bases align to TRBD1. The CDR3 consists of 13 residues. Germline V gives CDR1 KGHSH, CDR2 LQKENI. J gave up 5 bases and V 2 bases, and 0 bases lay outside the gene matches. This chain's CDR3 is CASSPGTGDEQYF. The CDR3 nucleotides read TGTGCCAGCTCACCAGGGACAGGGGACGAGCAGTACTTC.

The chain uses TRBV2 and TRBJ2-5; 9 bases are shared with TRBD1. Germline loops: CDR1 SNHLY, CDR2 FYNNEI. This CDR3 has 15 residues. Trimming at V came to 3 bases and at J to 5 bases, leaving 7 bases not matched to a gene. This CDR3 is CASSDTGTGTETQYF. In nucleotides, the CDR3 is TGTGCCAGCAGTGATACCGGGACAGGGACTGAGACCCAGTACTTC.

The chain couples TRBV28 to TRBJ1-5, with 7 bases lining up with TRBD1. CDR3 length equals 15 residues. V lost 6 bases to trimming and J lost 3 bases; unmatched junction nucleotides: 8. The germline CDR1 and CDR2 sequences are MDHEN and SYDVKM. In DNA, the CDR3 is TGTGCCAGCAGCCCTATACAGGGGAACAATCAGCCCCAGCATTTT. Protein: CASSPIQGNNQPQHF. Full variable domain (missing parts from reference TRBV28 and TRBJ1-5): DVKVTQSSRYLVKRTGEKVFLECVQDMDHENMFWYRQDPGLGLRLIYFSYDVKMKEKGDIPEGYSVSREKKERFSLILESASTNQTSMYLCASSPIQGNNQPQHFGDGTRLSIL.

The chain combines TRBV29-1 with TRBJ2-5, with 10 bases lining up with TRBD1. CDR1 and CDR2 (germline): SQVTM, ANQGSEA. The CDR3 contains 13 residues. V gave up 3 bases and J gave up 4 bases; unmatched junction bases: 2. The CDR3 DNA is TGCAGCGTTGATCGGACAGGGGGAGAGACCCAGTACTTC. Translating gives CSVDRTGGETQYF.

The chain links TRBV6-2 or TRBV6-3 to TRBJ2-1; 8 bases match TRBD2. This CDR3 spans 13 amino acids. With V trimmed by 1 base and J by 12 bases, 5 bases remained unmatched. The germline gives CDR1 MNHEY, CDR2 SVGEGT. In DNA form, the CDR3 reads TGTGCCAGCAGTTACTGGTCGGGAGGGCCGCAGTTCTTC. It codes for CASSYWSGGPQFF.

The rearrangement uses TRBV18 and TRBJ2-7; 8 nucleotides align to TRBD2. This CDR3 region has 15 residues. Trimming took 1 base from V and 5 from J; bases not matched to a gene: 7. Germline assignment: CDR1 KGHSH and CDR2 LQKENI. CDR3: CASSPLSGKGDEQYF. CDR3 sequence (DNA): TGTGCCAGCTCACCACTTAGCGGGAAGGGCGACGAGCAGTACTTC.

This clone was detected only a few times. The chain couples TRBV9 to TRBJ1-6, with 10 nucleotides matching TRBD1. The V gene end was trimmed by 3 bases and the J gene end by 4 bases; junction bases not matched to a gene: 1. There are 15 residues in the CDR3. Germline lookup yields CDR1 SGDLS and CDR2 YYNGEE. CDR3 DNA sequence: TGTGCCAGCAGCGGGGGACAGGGGTATAATTCACCCCTCCACTTT. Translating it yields CASSGGQGYNSPLHF.

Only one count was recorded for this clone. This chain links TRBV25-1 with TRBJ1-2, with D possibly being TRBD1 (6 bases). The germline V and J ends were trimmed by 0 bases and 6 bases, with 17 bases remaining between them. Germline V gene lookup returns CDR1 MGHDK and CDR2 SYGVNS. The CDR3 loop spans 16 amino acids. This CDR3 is CASSEYTGIREDGYTF. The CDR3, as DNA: TGTGCCAGCAGTGAATATACAGGGATCAGGGAAGATGGCTACACCTTC.

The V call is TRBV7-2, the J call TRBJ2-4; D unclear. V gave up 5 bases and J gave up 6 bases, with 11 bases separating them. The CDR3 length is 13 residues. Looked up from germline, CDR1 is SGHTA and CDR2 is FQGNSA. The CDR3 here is CASSGTEVNIQYF. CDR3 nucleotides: TGTGCCAGCAGCGGCACCGAGGTAAACATTCAGTACTTC.

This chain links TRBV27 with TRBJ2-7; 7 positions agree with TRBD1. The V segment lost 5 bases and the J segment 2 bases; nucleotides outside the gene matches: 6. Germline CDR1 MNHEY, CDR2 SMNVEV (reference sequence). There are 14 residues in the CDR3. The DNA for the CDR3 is TGTGCCAGCAGTACTGGTGGGACAGCCTACGAGCAGTACTTC. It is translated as CASSTGGTAYEQYF.